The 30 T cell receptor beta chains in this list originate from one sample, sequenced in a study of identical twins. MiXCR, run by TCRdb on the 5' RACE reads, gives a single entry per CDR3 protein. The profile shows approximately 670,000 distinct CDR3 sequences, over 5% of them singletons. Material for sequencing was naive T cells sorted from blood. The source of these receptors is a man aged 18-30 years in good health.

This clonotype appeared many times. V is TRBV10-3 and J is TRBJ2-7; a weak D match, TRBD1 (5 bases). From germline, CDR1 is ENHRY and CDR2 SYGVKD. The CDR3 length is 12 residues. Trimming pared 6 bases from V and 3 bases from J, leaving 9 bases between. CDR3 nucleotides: TGTGCCATCAGATCGGACAACTACGAGCAGTACGTC. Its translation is CAIRSDNYEQYV.

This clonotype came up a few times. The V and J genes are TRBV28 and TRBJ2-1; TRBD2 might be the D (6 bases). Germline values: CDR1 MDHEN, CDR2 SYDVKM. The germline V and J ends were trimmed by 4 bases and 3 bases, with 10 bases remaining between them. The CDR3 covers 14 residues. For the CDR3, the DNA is TGTGCCAGCAGTTCCACGGGACTCTACAATGAGCAGTTCTTC. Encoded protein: CASSSTGLYNEQFF. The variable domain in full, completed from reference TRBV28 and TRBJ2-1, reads DVKVTQSSRYLVKRTGEKVFLECVQDMDHENMFWYRQDPGLGLRLIYFSYDVKMKEKGDIPEGYSVSREKKERFSLILESASTNQTSMYLCASSSTGLYNEQFFGPGTRLTVL.

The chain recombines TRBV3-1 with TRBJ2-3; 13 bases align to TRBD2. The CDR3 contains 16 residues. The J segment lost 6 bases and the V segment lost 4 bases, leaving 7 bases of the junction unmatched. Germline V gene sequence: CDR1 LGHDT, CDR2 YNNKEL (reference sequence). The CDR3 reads CASSRYGLAGVDTQYF. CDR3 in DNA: TGTGCCAGCAGCCGATACGGACTAGCGGGAGTGGATACGCAGTATTTT.

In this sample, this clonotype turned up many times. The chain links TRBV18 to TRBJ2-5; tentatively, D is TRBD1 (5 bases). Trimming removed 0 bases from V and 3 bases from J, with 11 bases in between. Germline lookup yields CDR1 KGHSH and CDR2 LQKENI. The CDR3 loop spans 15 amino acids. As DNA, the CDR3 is TGTGCCAGCTCACCACCGTCCAGGGAAGAAGAGACCCAGTACTTC. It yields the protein CASSPPSREEETQYF.

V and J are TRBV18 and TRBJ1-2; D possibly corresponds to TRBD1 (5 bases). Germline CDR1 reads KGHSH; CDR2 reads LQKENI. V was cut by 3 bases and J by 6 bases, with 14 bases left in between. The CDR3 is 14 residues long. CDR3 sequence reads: CASSPRDSGDGYTF. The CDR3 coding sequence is TGTGCCAGCTCACCGCGGGACTCCGGCGATGGCTACACCTTC.

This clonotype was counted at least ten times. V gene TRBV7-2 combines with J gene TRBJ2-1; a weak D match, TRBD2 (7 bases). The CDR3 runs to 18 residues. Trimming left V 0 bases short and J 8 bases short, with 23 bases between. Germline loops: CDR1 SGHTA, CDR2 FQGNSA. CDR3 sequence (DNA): TGTGCCAGCAGCTTAGCGCCGGCTGGGGGCGGGAGAACCCATGAGCAGTTCTTC. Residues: CASSLAPAGGGRTHEQFF.

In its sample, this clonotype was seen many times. The CDR3 DNA is TGTGCCAGCAGTCACAGCCAGGGAGCCGAAGCTTTCTTT. Translated: CASSHSQGAEAFF. The chain couples TRBV12-3 or TRBV12-4 to TRBJ1-1; D perhaps matches TRBD1 (5 bases). V gave up 5 bases and J gave up 8 bases, with 15 bases separating them. There are 13 residues in the CDR3.

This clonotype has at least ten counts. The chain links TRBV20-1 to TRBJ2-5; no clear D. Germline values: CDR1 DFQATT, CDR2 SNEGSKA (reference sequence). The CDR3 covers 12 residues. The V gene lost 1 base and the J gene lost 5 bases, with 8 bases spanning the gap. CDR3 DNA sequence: TGCAGTGCTAGAGTACGGGCTGAGACCCAGTACTTC. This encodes CSARVRAETQYF.

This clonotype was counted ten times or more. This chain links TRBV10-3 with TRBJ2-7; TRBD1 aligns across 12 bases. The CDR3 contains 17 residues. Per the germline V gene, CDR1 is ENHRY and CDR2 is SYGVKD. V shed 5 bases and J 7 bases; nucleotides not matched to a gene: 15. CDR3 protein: CAISTQSGGTGGAEQYF. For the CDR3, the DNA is TGTGCCATCAGTACCCAATCAGGAGGGACAGGGGGCGCGGAGCAGTACTTC.

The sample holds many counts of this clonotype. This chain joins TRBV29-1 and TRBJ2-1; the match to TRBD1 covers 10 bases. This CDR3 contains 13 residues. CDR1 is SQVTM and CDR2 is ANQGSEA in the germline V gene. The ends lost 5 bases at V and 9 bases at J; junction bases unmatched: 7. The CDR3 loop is CSVRQGAQGEQFF. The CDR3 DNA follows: TGCAGCGTTCGACAGGGGGCGCAGGGTGAGCAGTTCTTC.

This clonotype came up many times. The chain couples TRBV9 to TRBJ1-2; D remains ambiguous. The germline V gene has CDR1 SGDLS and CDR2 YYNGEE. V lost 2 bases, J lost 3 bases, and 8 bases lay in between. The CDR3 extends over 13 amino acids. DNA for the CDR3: TGTGCCAGCAGCGTTGCCGGGGACTATGGCTACACCTTC. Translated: CASSVAGDYGYTF.

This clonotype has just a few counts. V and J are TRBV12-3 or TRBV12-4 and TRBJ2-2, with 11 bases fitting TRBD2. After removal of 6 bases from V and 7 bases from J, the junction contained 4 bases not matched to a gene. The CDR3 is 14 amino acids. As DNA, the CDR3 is TGTGCCAGCAGACTAGCGGGAGCGTTCGGGGAGCTGTTTTTT. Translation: CASRLAGAFGELFF.

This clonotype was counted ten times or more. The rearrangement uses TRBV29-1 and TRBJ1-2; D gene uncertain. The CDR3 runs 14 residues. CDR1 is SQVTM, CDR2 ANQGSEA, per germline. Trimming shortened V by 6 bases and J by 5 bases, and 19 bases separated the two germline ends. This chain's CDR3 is CSVNPMAESYGYTF. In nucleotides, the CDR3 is TGCAGCGTAAACCCAATGGCTGAATCATATGGCTACACCTTC.

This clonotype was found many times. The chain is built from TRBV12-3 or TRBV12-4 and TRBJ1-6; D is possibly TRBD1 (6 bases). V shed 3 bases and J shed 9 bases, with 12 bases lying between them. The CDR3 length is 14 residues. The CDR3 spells CASSFQGGSSPLHF. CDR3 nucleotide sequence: TGTGCCAGCAGTTTCCAAGGGGGAAGTTCACCCCTCCACTTT.

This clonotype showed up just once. Here the CDR3 DNA reads TGTGCCAGCAGCCAAGTAGCGGGAGGGCTTTATGAGCAGTTCTTC. This translates into CASSQVAGGLYEQFF. V usage is TRBV14 and J usage is TRBJ2-1; 11 bases line up with TRBD2. The CDR3 covers 15 residues. Germline CDR1 is SGHDN and CDR2 is FVKESK. The V gene end was trimmed by 1 base and the J gene end by 8 bases; junction bases not matched to a gene: 4. The full variable domain, completed using reference TRBV14 and TRBJ2-1, is EAGVTQFPSHSVIEKGQTVTLRCDPISGHDNLYWYRRVMGKEIKFLLHFVKESKQDESGMPNNRFLAERTGGTYSTLKVQPAELEDSGVYFCASSQVAGGLYEQFFGPGTRLTVL.

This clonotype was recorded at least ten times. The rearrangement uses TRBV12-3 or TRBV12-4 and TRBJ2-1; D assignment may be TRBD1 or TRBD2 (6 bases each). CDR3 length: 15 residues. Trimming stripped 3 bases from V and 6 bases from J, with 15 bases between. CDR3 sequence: CASSFSGGGGNEQFF. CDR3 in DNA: TGTGCCAGCAGTTTCAGCGGAGGAGGGGGCAATGAGCAGTTCTTC.

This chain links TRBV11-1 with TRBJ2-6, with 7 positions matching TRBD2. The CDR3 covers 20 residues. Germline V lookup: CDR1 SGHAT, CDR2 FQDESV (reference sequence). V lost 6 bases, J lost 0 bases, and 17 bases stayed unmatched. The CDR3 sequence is CASSLGWDRRTSSGANVLTF. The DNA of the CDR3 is TGTGCCAGCAGTCTAGGCTGGGATAGGCGGACTAGCTCTGGGGCCAACGTCCTGACTTTC.

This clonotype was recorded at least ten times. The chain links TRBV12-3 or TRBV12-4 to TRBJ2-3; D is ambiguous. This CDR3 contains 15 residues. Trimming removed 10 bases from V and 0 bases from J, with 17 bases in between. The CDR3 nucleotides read TGTGCCACACAGCTTTTGGGTTCTAGCACAGATACGCAGTATTTT. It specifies CATQLLGSSTDTQYF.

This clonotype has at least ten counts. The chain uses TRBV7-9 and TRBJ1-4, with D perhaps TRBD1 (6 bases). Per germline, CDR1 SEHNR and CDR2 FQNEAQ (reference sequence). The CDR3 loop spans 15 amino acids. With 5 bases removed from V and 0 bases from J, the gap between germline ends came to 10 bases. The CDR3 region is CASSPGQTTNEKLFF. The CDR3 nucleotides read TGTGCCAGCAGCCCAGGACAGACAACTAATGAAAAACTGTTTTTT.

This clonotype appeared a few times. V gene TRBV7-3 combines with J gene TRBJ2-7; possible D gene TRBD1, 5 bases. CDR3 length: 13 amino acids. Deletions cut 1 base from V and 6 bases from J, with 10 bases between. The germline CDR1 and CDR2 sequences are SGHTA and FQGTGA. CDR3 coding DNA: TGTGCCAGCAGCTTAAAGGACACGAGCGAGCAGTACTTC. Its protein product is CASSLKDTSEQYF.

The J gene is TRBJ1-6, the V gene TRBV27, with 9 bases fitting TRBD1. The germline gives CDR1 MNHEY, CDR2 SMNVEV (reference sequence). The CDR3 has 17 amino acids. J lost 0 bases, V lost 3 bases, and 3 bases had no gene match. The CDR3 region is CASSFKTGGSYNSPLHF. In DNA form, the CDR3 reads TGTGCCAGCAGTTTTAAGACAGGGGGCTCCTATAATTCACCCCTCCACTTT.

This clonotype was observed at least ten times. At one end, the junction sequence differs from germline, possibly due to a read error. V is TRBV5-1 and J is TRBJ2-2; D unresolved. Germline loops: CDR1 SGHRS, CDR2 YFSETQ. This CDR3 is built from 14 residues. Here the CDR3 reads CASSSNTNTGELFF. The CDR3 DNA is TGTGCCAGCAGCTCCAATACGAACACCGGGGAGCTGTTTTTT.

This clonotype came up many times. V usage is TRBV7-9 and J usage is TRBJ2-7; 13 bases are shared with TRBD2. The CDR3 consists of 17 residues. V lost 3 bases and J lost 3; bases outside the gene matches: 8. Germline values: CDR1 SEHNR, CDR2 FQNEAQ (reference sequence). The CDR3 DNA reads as TGTGCCAGCAGCTTGGGAACTAGCGGGAGGGCCGACTACGAGCAGTACGTC. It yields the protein CASSLGTSGRADYEQYV.

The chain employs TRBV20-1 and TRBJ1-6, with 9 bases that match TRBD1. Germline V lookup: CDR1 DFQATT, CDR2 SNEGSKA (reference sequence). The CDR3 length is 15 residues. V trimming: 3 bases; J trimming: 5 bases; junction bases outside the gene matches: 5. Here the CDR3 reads CSARTTGGNNSPLHF. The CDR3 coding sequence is TGCAGTGCTAGGACAACAGGGGGCAATAATTCACCCCTCCACTTT.

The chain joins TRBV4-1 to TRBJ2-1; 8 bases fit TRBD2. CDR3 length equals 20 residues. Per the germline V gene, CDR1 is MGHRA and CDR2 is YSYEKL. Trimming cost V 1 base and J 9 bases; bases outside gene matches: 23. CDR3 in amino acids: CASSQGNTLPSGGPSIEQFF. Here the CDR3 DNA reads TGCGCCAGCAGCCAAGGGAATACGCTCCCGTCGGGAGGGCCCAGTATTGAGCAGTTCTTC.

The CDR3 DNA follows: TGTGCCAGCAGTGAGTTGGGGTCCTACGAGCAGTACGTC. This translates into CASSELGSYEQYV. V usage is TRBV6-1 and J usage is TRBJ2-7, with D unclear. The CDR3 consists of 13 residues. CDR1 is MNHNS and CDR2 is SASEGT in the germline V gene. V was cut by 3 bases and J by 1 base, with 7 bases left in between.

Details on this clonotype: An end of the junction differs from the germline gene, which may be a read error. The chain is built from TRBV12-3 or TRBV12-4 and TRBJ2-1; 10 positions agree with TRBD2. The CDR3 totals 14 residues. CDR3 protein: CASCTSGVYNGQFF. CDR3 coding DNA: TGTGCCAGCTGTACTAGCGGGGTCTACAATGGGCAGTTCTTC.

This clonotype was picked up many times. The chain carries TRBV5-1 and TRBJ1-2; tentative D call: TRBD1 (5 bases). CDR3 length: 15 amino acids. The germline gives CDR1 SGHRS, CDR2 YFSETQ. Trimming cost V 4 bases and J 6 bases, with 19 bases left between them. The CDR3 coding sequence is TGCGCCAGCAGCCAGTCATCCACCAGGGAGCATGGCTACACCTTC. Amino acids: CASSQSSTREHGYTF.

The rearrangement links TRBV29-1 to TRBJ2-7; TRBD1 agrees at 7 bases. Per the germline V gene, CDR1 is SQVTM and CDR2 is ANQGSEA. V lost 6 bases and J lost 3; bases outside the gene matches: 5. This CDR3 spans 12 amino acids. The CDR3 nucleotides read TGCAGCGTGGGGGACAGCATCTACGAGCAGTACGTC. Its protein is CSVGDSIYEQYV.

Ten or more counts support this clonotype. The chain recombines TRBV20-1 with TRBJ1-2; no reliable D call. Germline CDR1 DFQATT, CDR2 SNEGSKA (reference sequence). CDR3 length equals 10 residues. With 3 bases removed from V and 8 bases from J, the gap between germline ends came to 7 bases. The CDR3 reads CSARDAGYTF. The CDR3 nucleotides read TGCAGTGCTAGGGATGCGGGCTACACCTTC.